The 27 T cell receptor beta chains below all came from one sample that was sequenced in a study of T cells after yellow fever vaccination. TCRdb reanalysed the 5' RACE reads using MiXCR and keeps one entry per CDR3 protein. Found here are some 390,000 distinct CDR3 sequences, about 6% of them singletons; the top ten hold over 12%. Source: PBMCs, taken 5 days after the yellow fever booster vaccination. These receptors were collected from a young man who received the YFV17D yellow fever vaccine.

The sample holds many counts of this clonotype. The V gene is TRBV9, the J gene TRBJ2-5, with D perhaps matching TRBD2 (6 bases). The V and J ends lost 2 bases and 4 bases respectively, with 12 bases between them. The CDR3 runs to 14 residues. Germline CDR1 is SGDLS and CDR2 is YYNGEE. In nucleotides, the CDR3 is TGTGCCAGCAGCGTCCGGGCACTAGCAGAGACCCAGTACTTC. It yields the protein CASSVRALAETQYF.

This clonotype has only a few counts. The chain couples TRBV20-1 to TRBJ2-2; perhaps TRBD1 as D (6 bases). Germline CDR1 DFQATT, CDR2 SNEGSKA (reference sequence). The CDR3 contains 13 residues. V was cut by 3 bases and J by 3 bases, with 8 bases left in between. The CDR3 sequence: CSARGAYTGELFF. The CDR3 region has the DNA TGCAGTGCTAGGGGGGCCTACACCGGGGAGCTGTTTTTT.

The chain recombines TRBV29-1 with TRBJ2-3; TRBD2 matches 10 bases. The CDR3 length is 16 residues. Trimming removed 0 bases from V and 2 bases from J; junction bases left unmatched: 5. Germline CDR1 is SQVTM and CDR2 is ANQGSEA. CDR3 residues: CSVEDLSGRHTDTQYF. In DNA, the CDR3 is TGCAGCGTTGAAGATCTTAGCGGGAGGCACACAGATACGCAGTATTTT.

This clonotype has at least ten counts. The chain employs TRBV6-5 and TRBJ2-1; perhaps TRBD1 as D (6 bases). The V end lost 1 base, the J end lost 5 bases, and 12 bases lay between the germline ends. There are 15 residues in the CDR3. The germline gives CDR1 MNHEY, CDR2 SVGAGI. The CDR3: CASSYYRERNNEQFF. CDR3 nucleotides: TGTGCCAGCAGTTACTACAGGGAGAGAAACAATGAGCAGTTCTTC.

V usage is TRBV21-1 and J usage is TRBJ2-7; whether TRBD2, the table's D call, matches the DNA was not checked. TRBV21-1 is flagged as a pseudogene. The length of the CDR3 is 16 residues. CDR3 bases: TGTGCCAGCAGCAATTTAACGGGAGTACTATCCTACGAGCAGTACTTC. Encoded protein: CASSNLTGVLSYEQYF.

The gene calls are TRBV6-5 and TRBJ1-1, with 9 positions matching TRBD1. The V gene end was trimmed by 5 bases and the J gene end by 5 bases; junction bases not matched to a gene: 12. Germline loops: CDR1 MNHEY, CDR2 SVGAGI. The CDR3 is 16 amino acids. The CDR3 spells CASSTDRGVSWTEAFF. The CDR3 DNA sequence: TGTGCCAGCAGTACCGACAGGGGGGTGAGTTGGACTGAAGCTTTCTTT.

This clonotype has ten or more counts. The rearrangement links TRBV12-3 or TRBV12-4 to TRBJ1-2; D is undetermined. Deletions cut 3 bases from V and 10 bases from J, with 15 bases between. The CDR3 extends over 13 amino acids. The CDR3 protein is CASSLLSRVDYTF. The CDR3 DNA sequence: TGTGCCAGCAGTTTGTTGTCGAGGGTCGACTACACCTTC.

In nucleotides, the CDR3 is TGCAGTGCTAGAGAGGAAGCGGATAGTTACGAGCAGTACTTC. This gives the protein CSAREEADSYEQYF. V gene TRBV20-1 combines with J gene TRBJ2-7, with TRBD2 as a possible D gene (5 bases). The CDR3 extends over 14 amino acids. V was cut by 0 bases and J by 4 bases, with 13 bases left in between. Germline V gene sequence: CDR1 DFQATT, CDR2 SNEGSKA (reference sequence).

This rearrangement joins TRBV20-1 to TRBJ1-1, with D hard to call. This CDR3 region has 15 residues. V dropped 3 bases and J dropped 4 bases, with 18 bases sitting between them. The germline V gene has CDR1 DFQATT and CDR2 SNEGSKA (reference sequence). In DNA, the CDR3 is TGCAGTGCTAGGGGTTTCCGAGGTGGGAGCACTGAAGCTTTCTTT. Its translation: CSARGFRGGSTEAFF.

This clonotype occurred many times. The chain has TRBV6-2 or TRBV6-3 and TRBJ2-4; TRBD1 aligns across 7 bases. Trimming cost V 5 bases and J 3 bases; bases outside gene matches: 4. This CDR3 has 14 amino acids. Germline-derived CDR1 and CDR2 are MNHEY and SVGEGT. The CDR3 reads CASSPQGDKNIQYF. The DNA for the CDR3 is TGTGCCAGCAGTCCTCAGGGGGACAAAAACATTCAGTACTTC.

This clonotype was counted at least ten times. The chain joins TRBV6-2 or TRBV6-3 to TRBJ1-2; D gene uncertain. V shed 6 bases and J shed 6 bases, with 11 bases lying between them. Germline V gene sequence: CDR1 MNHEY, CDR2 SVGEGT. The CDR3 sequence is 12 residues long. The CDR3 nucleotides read TGTGCCAGCAGCGACAAGTGGAATGGCTACACCTTC. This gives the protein CASSDKWNGYTF.

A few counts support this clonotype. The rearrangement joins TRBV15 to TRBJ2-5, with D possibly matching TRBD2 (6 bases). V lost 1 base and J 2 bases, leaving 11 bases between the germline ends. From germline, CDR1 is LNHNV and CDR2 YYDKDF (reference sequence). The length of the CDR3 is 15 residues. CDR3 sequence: CATSRVGGSQETQYF. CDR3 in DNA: TGTGCCACCAGCAGAGTAGGAGGGTCTCAAGAGACCCAGTACTTC.

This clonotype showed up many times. CDR3 sequence (DNA): TGTGCCAGCAGCGCCCGAGACAGGGACGCAGATACGCAGTATTTT. Protein: CASSARDRDADTQYF. The chain employs TRBV7-9 and TRBJ2-3, with TRBD1 identical over 7 bases. The CDR3 length is 15 residues. Looked up from germline, CDR1 is SEHNR and CDR2 is FQNEAQ (reference sequence). V lost 5 bases and J lost 4; bases outside the gene matches: 9.

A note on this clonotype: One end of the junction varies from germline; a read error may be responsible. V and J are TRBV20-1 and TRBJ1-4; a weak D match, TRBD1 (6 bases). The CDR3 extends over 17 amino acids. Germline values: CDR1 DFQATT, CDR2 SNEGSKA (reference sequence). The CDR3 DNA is TGCTGTGCTAGTTCGGGGGAGGGGGTTCGGACTAATGAAAAACTGTTTTTT. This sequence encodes CCASSGEGVRTNEKLFF.

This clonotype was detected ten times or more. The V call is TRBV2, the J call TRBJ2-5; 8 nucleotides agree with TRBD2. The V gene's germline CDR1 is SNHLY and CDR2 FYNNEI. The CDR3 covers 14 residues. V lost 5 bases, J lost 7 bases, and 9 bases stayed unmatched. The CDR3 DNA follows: TGTGCCAGCAGTTCACTAGCGGTCCAGGGGACCCAGTACTTC. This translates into CASSSLAVQGTQYF.

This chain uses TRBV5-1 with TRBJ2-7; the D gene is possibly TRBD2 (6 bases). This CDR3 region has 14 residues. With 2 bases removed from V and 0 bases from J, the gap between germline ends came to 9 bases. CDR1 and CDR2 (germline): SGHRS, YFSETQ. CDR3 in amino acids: CASSFGTDSYEQYF. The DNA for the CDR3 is TGCGCCAGCAGCTTTGGGACTGACTCCTACGAGCAGTACTTC.

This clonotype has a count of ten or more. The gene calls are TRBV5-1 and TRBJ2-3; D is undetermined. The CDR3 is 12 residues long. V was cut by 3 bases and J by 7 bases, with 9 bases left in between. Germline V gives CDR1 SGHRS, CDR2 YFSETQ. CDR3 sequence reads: CASSSTEYTQYF. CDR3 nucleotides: TGCGCCAGCAGCTCAACCGAATATACGCAGTATTTT.

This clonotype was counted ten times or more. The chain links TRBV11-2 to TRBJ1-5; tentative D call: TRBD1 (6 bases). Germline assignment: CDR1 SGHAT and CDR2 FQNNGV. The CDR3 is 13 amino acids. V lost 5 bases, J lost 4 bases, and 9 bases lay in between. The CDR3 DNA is TGTGCCAGCAGCGCCGGGACAAATCAGCCCCAGCATTTT. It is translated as CASSAGTNQPQHF.

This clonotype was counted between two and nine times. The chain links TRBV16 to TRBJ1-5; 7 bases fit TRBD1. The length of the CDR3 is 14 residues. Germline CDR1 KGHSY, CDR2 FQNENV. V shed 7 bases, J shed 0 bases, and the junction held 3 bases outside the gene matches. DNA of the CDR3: TGTGCCAGCAAAGGGACAGATAGCAATCAGCCCCAGCATTTT. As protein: CASKGTDSNQPQHF. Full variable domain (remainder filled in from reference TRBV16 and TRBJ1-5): GEEVAQTPKHLVRGEGQKAKLYCAPIKGHSYVFWYQQVLKNEFKFLISFQNENVFDETGMPKERFSAKCLPNSPCSLEIQATKLEDSAVYFCASKGTDSNQPQHFGDGTRLSIL.

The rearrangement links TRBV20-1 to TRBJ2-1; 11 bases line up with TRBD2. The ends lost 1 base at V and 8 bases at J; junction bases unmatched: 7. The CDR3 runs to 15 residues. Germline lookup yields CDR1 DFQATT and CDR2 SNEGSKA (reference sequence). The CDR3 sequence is CSARVSLAGVDEQFF. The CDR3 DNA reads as TGCAGTGCTAGAGTCTCACTAGCGGGAGTGGATGAGCAGTTCTTC.

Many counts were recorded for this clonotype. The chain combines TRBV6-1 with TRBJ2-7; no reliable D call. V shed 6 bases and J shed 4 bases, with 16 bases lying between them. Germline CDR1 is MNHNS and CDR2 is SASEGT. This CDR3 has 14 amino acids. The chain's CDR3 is CASRTQGVGYEQYF. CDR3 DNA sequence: TGTGCCAGCAGGACCCAAGGAGTTGGGTACGAGCAGTACTTC.

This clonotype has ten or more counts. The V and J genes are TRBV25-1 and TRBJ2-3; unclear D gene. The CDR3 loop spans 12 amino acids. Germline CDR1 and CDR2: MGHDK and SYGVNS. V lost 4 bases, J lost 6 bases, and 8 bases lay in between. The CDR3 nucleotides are TGTGCCAGCAGTGGATCGGTCGATACGCAGTATTTT. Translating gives CASSGSVDTQYF.

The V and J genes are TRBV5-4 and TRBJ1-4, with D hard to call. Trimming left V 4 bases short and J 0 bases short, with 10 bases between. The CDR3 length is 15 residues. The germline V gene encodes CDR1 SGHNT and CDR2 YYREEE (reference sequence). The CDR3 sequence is CASSEKSATNEKLFF. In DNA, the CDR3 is TGTGCCAGCAGCGAAAAATCGGCAACTAATGAAAAACTGTTTTTT.

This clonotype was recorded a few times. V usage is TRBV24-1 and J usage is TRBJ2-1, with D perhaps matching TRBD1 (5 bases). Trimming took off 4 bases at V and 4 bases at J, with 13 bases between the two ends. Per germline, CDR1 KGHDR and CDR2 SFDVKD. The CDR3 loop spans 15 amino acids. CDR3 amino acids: CATSDRTRNYNEQFF. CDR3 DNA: TGTGCCACCAGTGACCGGACAAGGAATTACAATGAGCAGTTCTTC.

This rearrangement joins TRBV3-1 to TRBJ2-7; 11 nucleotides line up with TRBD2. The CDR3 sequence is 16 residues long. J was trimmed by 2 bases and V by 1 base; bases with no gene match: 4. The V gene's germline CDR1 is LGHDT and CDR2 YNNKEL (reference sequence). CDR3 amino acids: CASSQVLTSGTYEQYF. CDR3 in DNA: TGTGCCAGCAGCCAAGTGTTGACTAGCGGGACCTACGAGCAGTACTTC.

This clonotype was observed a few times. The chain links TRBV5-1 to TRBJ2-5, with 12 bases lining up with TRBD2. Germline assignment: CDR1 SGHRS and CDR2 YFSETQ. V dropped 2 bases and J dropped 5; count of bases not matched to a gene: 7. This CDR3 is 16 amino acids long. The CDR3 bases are TGCGCCAGCAGCTTAAACCCTAGCGGGAGGGAGGAGACCCAGTACTTC. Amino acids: CASSLNPSGREETQYF.

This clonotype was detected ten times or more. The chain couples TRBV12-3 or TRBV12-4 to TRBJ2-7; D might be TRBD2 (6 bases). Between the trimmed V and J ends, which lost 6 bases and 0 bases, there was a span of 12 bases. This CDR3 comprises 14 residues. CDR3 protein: CASSLGLFSYEQYF. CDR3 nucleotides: TGTGCCAGCAGCCTTGGACTATTCTCCTACGAGCAGTACTTC.